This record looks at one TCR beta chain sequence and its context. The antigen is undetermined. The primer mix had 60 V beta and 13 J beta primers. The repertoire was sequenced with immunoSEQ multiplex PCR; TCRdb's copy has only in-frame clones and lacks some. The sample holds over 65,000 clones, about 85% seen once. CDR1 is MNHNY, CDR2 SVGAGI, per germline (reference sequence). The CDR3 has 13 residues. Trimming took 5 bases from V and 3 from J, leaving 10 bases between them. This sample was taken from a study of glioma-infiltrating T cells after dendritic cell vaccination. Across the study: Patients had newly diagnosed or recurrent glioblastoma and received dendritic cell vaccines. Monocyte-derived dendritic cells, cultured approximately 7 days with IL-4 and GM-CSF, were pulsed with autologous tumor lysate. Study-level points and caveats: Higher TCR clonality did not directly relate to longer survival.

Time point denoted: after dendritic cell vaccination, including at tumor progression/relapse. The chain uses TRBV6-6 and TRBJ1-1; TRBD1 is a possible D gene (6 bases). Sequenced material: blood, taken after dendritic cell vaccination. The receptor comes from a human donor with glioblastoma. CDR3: CASSQTGYTEAFF. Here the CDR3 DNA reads TGTGCCAGCAGTCAGACAGGTTACACTGAAGCTTTCTTT.